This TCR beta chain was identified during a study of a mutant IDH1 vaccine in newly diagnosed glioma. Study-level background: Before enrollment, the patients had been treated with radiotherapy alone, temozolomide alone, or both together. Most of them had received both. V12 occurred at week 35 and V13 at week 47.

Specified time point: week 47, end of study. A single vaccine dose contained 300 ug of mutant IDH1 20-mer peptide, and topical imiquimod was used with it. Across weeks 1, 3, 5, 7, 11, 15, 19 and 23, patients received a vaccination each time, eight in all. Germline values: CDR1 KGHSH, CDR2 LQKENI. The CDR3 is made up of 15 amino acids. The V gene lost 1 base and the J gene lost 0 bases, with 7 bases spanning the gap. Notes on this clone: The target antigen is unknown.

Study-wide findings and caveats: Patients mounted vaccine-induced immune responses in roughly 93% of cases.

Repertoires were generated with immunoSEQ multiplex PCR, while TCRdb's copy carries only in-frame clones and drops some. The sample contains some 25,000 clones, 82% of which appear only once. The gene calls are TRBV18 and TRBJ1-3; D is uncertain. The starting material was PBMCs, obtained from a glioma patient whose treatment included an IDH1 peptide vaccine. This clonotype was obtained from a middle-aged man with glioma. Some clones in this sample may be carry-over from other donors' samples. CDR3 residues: CASSPRTASGNTIYF. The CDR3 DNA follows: TGTGCCAGCTCACCACGAACGGCCTCTGGAAACACCATATATTTT.